A single sample is the source of the 12 T cell receptor beta chains below, sequenced in a study of human T cells and chemical hapten exposure. Time point denoted: patch test 3, about 24 weeks after DPC sensitization. Treatment reported: therapeutic diphenylcyclopropenone sensitization with weekly scalp DPC. MiXCR, applied by TCRdb to the RACE reads, yields one record per CDR3 protein. The profile shows approximately 160,000 distinct CDR3 sequences, roughly a quarter of them singletons. Sample: whole blood, taken in connection with sensitization to the hapten diphenylcyclopropenone (DPC). The receptors come from a woman aged 18-29 years with alopecia areata. Some clones in this sample may be carry-over from other donors' samples.

The sample holds a few counts of this clonotype. This chain links TRBV9 with TRBJ1-1, with 8 bases that match TRBD1. This CDR3 contains 17 residues. Germline V lookup: CDR1 SGDLS, CDR2 YYNGEE. V shed 3 bases, J shed 0 bases, and the junction held 10 bases outside the gene matches. In nucleotides, the CDR3 is TGTGCCAGCAGCGAGAGGGGAATGACAGGGGTGAACACTGAAGCTTTCTTT. It specifies CASSERGMTGVNTEAFF. The full variable domain, in which reference TRBV9 and TRBJ1-1 provide the parts outside the CDR3, is DSGVTQTPKHLITATGQRVTLRCSPRSGDLSVYWYQQSLDQGLQFLIQYYNGEERAKGNILERFSAQQFPDLHSELNLSSLELGDSALYFCASSERGMTGVNTEAFFGQGTRLTVV.

The rearrangement uses TRBV28 and TRBJ2-1; D gene ambiguous. V was trimmed by 9 bases and J by 11 bases, leaving 14 bases between them. The CDR3 loop spans 11 amino acids. The germline V gene encodes CDR1 MDHEN and CDR2 SYDVKM. CDR3 coding DNA: TGTGCCAGTGCCTTAATGGGGAAGCAGTTCTTC. This codes for CASALMGKQFF.

There are a few counts of this clonotype. CDR3: CATSMDSFETQYF. In nucleotides, the CDR3 is TGTGCCACCAGCATGGACAGTTTTGAGACCCAGTACTTC. The chain employs TRBV15 and TRBJ2-5; a possible D gene is TRBD1 (6 bases). V was shortened by 4 bases and J by 5 bases, with 11 bases between the two germline ends. This CDR3 spans 13 amino acids. Germline lookup yields CDR1 LNHNV and CDR2 YYDKDF (reference sequence).

The sample holds a few counts of this clonotype. The chain is built from TRBV2 and TRBJ2-1; unclear D gene. CDR3 length equals 12 residues. Germline CDR1 reads SNHLY; CDR2 reads FYNNEI. Trimming removed 3 bases from V and 15 bases from J, with 15 bases in between. CDR3 in DNA: TGTGCCAGCAGTGACCCGACCGAGAGCCCGTTCTTC. The encoded protein is CASSDPTESPFF. The whole variable domain, remainder taken from reference TRBV2 and TRBJ2-1, is EPEVTQTPSHQVTQMGQEVILRCVPISNHLYFYWYRQILGQKVEFLVSFYNNEISEKSEIFDDQFSVERPDGSNFTLKIRSTKLEDSAMYFCASSDPTESPFFGPGTRLTVL.

CDR3 sequence: CAISGRMTDTEAFF. In DNA, the CDR3 is TGTGCCATCAGTGGAAGGATGACAGACACTGAAGCTTTCTTT. The chain combines TRBV10-3 with TRBJ1-1; D possibly corresponds to TRBD1 (5 bases). Looked up from germline, CDR1 is ENHRY and CDR2 is SYGVKD. The V end was cut by 4 bases, the J end by 3 bases, with 12 bases between. This CDR3 is built from 14 residues.

Only a few counts were recorded for this clonotype. J is TRBJ2-7 and V is TRBV7-9; 11 nucleotides agree with TRBD2. Germline V gene sequence: CDR1 SEHNR, CDR2 FQNEAQ (reference sequence). This CDR3 is 18 amino acids long. V gave up 3 bases and J gave up 2 bases; unmatched junction bases: 12. In nucleotides, the CDR3 is TGTGCCAGCAGCTTCGTCCTCGGGACTAGCGGTACACCCTACGAGCAGTACTTC. It translates to CASSFVLGTSGTPYEQYF.

The V and J genes are TRBV7-9 and TRBJ1-2, with 10 bases identical to TRBD1. The V segment lost 5 bases and the J segment 3 bases; nucleotides outside the gene matches: 6. The CDR3 length is 15 residues. Germline CDR1 is SEHNR and CDR2 is FQNEAQ (reference sequence). CDR3 DNA sequence: TGTGCCAGCAGCCCGTGGACAGGGGGGGACTATGGCTACACCTTC. Protein product: CASSPWTGGDYGYTF.

This chain's CDR3 is CASSPRGTHEQYF. CDR3 in DNA: TGTGCCAGCAGCCCAAGAGGGACACACGAGCAGTACTTC. J is TRBJ2-7 and V is TRBV7-2; D perhaps matches TRBD1 (6 bases). Germline V gene data show CDR1 as SGHTA and CDR2 as FQGNSA. With 5 bases removed from V and 5 bases from J, the gap between germline ends came to 13 bases. The CDR3 contains 13 residues.

This clonotype was found a few times. The V gene is TRBV20-1, the J gene TRBJ1-2; D gene uncertain. CDR1 and CDR2 from the germline V gene are DFQATT and SNEGSKA (reference sequence). The CDR3 covers 14 residues. With 4 bases removed from V and 7 bases from J, the gap between germline ends came to 19 bases. The CDR3 reads CSANSNRGLSGYTF. CDR3 DNA sequence: TGCAGTGCTAATTCGAACAGAGGGCTCAGTGGCTACACCTTC.

This clonotype was recorded a few times. The J gene is TRBJ1-6, the V gene TRBV5-1, with D unclear. V dropped 0 bases and J dropped 3 bases, with 7 bases sitting between them. This CDR3 contains 15 residues. Germline V lookup: CDR1 SGHRS, CDR2 YFSETQ. The CDR3 sequence: CASSLDGYYNSPLHF. In DNA, the CDR3 is TGCGCCAGCAGCTTGGACGGGTACTATAATTCACCCCTCCACTTT.

This clonotype has just a few counts. The chain has TRBV28 and TRBJ1-5; maybe TRBD1 (5 bases). Germline values: CDR1 MDHEN, CDR2 SYDVKM. This CDR3 is 14 amino acids long. V lost 3 bases and J lost 6, with 12 bases in between. The CDR3 spells CASSFMGVRQPQHF. For the CDR3, the DNA is TGTGCCAGCAGTTTTATGGGGGTCCGTCAGCCCCAGCATTTT.

The chain combines TRBV5-6 with TRBJ2-3; the match to TRBD2 covers 7 bases. CDR1 SGHDT and CDR2 YYEEEE come from the germline V gene. The CDR3 covers 15 residues. The J segment lost 1 base and the V segment lost 1 base, leaving 3 bases of the junction unmatched. CDR3 in amino acids: CASSLPLAGTDTQYF. The CDR3 bases are TGTGCCAGCAGCTTGCCGCTAGCGGGCACAGATACGCAGTATTTT.